This is a list of T cell receptor beta chains from one sample in a study of blood T cell repertoires in COVID-19. Sequenced by immunoSEQ multiplex PCR; TCRdb stores in-frame clones only, minus some. This sample yields some 150,000 clones, of which more than 70% are seen a single time; approximately 2.5% belongs to the top ten. The sequenced material came from peripheral blood. These receptors all stem from a human donor in a cohort sampled during active COVID-19. Each CDR3 is given with its conserved first and last residue. A D gene is named only where the DNA matches it firmly. Clone size is not always given. Where it is, it says once, few, many or a class for expanded clones.

TRBV10-1,TRBJ1-1,.,TRBD1,TGCGCCACCCCATGTATGGGACAGAAAACTGAAGCTTTCTTT,CATPCMGQKTEAFF
TRBV2,TRBJ2-4,.,TRBD1,TGTGCCAGCAGCGTACAGGGGGCCCTAGCCAAAAACATTCAGTACTTC,CASSVQGALAKNIQYF
TRBV3-1/TRBV3-2,TRBJ1-2,.,.,TGTGCCAGCAGCCAAGATAACGCGGTATTACGTGGCACAGGGCACTACCTCTATGGCTACACCTTC,CASSQDNAVLRGTGHYLYGYTF
TRBV14,TRBJ1-2,.,TRBD1,TGTGCCAGCAGCCGGGACAGGGGGCATGGCTACACCTTC,CASSRDRGHGYTF
TRBV5-4,TRBJ2-3,.,.,TGTGCCAGCAGCTTTCCCGCAGATACGCAGTATTTT,CASSFPADTQYF
TRBV11-3,TRBJ2-1,.,.,TGTGCCAGCAGCTTAGAACAAGGGGCCTACAATGAGCAGTTCTTC,CASSLEQGAYNEQFF
TRBV28,TRBJ2-7,.,TRBD1,TGTGCCAGCAGACACAGCGGGACAGGGGCGTACGAGCAGTACTTC,CASRHSGTGAYEQYF
TRBV5-4,TRBJ1-6,few,.,TGTGCCAGCAGCTTGGACAGCTCCTATAATTCACCCCTCCACTTT,CASSLDSSYNSPLHF
TRBV6-6,TRBJ2-7,.,TRBD1,TGTGCCAGCGGACAGGTGTTCTACGAGCAGTACTTC,CASGQVFYEQYF
TRBV19,TRBJ2-7,.,TRBD1,TGTGCCAGTAGTATGACAGGGGCTTGGGAGCAGTACTTC,CASSMTGAWEQYF
TRBV4-2,TRBJ2-5,.,TRBD2,TGTGCCAGCAGCCAAGTTCAAGCGGGGGGGCCCGAGACCCAGTACTTC,CASSQVQAGGPETQYF
TRBV30,TRBJ2-7,.,.,TGTGCCTTAAGGCCGGGTTCCTCCTACGAGCAGTACTTC,CALRPGSSYEQYF
TRBV6-5,TRBJ2-5,.,TRBD2,TGTGCCAGCAGCCTTAGCGGGGGAATCCAAGAGACCCAGTACTTC,CASSLSGGIQETQYF